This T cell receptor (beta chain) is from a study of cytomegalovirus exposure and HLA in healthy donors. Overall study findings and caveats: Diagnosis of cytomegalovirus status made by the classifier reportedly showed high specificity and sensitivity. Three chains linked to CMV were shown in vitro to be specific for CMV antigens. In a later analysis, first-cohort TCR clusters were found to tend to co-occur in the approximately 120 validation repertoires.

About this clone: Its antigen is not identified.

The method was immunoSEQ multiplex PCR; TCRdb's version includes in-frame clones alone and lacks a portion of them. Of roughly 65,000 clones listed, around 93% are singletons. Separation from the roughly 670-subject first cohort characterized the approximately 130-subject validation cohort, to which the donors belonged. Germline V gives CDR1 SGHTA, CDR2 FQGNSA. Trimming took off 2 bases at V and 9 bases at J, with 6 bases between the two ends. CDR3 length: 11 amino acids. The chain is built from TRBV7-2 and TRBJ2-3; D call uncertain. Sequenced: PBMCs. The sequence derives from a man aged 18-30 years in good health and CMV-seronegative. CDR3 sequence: CASSLTETQYF. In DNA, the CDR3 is TGTGCCAGCAGCTTAACGGAGACGCAGTATTTT.